Shown below are 27 T cell receptor beta chains from a single sample sequenced in a study of response to subunit inactivated influenza vaccine. TCRdb analysed the RT-PCR reads with MiXCR anew, one entry per CDR3 protein. The sample has some 180,000 distinct CDR3 sequences, around a tenth seen once. This specimen was non-naive T cells sorted from PBMCs, taken on the day of vaccination. Source of these receptors: a man aged 50-59 years who received an inactivated influenza vaccine.

V is TRBV9 and J is TRBJ2-7, with TRBD2 identical over 7 bases. Germline V gene sequence: CDR1 SGDLS, CDR2 YYNGEE. V trimming: 2 bases; J trimming: 2 bases; junction bases outside the gene matches: 1. The CDR3 totals 13 residues. The CDR3, as DNA: TGTGCCAGCAGCGTTGGACTAGCCTACGAGCAGTACTTC. This encodes CASSVGLAYEQYF. Full variable domain (outside the CDR3, taken from reference TRBV9 and TRBJ2-7): DSGVTQTPKHLITATGQRVTLRCSPRSGDLSVYWYQQSLDQGLQFLIQYYNGEERAKGNILERFSAQQFPDLHSELNLSSLELGDSALYFCASSVGLAYEQYFGPGTRLTVT.

The V call is TRBV7-3, the J call TRBJ2-3; maybe TRBD2 (5 bases). CDR3 size: 15 residues. Trimming took off 5 bases at V and 0 bases at J, with 12 bases between the two ends. Germline CDR1 and CDR2: SGHTA and FQGTGA. CDR3 region: CASSPQWTSTDTQYF. The DNA for the CDR3 is TGTGCCAGCAGCCCCCAGTGGACTAGCACAGATACGCAGTATTTT.

There are many counts of this clonotype. The chain links TRBV4-3 to TRBJ2-3, with TRBD2 matching over 15 bases. CDR1 LGHNA and CDR2 YSLEER come from the germline V gene. V lost 3 bases, J lost 1 base, and 8 bases stayed unmatched. CDR3 length: 19 amino acids. Written as DNA, the CDR3 is TGCGCCAGCAGCCAGACGGGACTAGCGGGAGGAGGGGGCACAGATACGCAGTATTTT. It translates to CASSQTGLAGGGGTDTQYF.

This clonotype was counted ten times or more. V usage is TRBV25-1 and J usage is TRBJ2-7; 10 bases align to TRBD2. In germline, CDR1 is MGHDK, CDR2 SYGVNS. V trimming: 2 bases; J trimming: 4 bases; junction bases outside the gene matches: 8. The CDR3 is made up of 16 amino acids. DNA for the CDR3: TGTGCCAGCAGTGAACCCACCGGGACTAGCGCTTACGAGCAGTACTTC. Protein: CASSEPTGTSAYEQYF.

At least ten counts were recorded for this clonotype. The CDR3 DNA reads as TGTGCCAGCAGTCCGACAGGGCCTCGGGCCCAGTACTTC. Its protein product is CASSPTGPRAQYF. This chain uses TRBV12-3 or TRBV12-4 with TRBJ2-5, with 7 bases that match TRBD1. CDR3 length: 13 amino acids. The V segment lost 5 bases and the J segment 9 bases; nucleotides outside the gene matches: 9.

This chain uses TRBV20-1 with TRBJ2-6; TRBD1 might be the D (6 bases). The V gene lost 1 base and the J gene lost 0 bases, with 10 bases spanning the gap. Germline V CDR1 and CDR2: DFQATT, SNEGSKA (reference sequence). The CDR3 covers 16 residues. Here the CDR3 reads CSARAGARSGANVLTF. DNA for the CDR3: TGCAGTGCTAGAGCAGGGGCCCGCTCTGGGGCCAACGTCCTGACTTTC.

In this sample, this clonotype turned up a few times. V usage is TRBV20-1 and J usage is TRBJ2-3; 7 bases are shared with TRBD2. The CDR3 covers 16 residues. With V trimmed by 2 bases and J by 2 bases, 10 bases remained unmatched. Germline CDR1 reads DFQATT; CDR2 reads SNEGSKA (reference sequence). The CDR3 DNA follows: TGCAGTGCTAGATGGGGGGGTAACCGCATCACAGATACGCAGTATTTT. Translating gives CSARWGGNRITDTQYF.

This clonotype has a count of ten or more. The chain recombines TRBV7-8 with TRBJ2-3; D not resolved. CDR3 size: 13 residues. V dropped 6 bases and J dropped 4 bases, with 11 bases sitting between them. Germline values: CDR1 SGHVS, CDR2 FQNEAQ. DNA of the CDR3: TGTGCCAGCAGATCGCACAAGGCAGATACGCAGTATTTT. Translation gives CASRSHKADTQYF. Combining the CDR3 with reference TRBV7-8 and TRBJ2-3 gives the whole variable domain GAGVSQSPRYKVAKRGQDVALRCDPISGHVSLFWYQQALGQGPEFLTYFQNEAQLDKSGLPSDRFFAERPEGSVSTLKIQRTQQEDSAVYLCASRSHKADTQYFGPGTRLTVL.

This clonotype appeared many times. This chain uses TRBV20-1 with TRBJ2-5; possibly TRBD1 or TRBD2 for D (5 bases each). Germline loops: CDR1 DFQATT, CDR2 SNEGSKA (reference sequence). V lost 3 bases to trimming and J lost 2 bases, with 7 bases between them. The CDR3 extends over 12 amino acids. CDR3 sequence reads: CSARRGQETQYF. DNA for the CDR3: TGCAGTGCTAGGAGGGGACAAGAGACCCAGTACTTC.

Ten or more counts support this clonotype. The chain uses TRBV28 and TRBJ2-7; 11 nucleotides align to TRBD2. CDR3 length: 20 amino acids. In germline, CDR1 is MDHEN, CDR2 SYDVKM. J lost 5 bases, V lost 6 bases, and 24 bases had no gene match. The CDR3 DNA is TGTGCCAGCAGCTACCCCTCCCGCTCGACTAGCGGGACAAGGGACAACGAGCAGTACTTC. Translation gives CASSYPSRSTSGTRDNEQYF.

This chain joins TRBV9 and TRBJ1-2; the D is unclear. The V gene lost 3 bases and the J gene lost 8 bases, with 11 bases spanning the gap. The CDR3 length is 12 residues. From germline, CDR1 is SGDLS and CDR2 YYNGEE. The CDR3 loop is CASSELFRGYTF. The CDR3 nucleotides are TGTGCCAGCAGCGAATTGTTCCGGGGCTACACCTTC.

The sample holds many counts of this clonotype. The genes are TRBV4-2 and TRBJ2-1; TRBD2 matches at 9 bases. The CDR3 spans 16 residues. The germline V gene encodes CDR1 LGHNA and CDR2 YNFKEQ. The junction had 5 bases not matched to a gene; V was cut back by 1 base and J by 4 bases. This CDR3 is CASSQGLAEPYNEQFF. DNA for the CDR3: TGTGCCAGCAGCCAAGGACTAGCGGAACCGTACAATGAGCAGTTCTTC.

This clonotype turned up a few times. The chain employs TRBV4-3 and TRBJ2-1; no definite D call. Germline lookup yields CDR1 LGHNA and CDR2 YSLEER. Trimming cost V 4 bases and J 8 bases, with 12 bases left between them. There are 13 residues in the CDR3. The CDR3 is CASSPWVDDEQFF. For the CDR3, the DNA is TGCGCCAGCAGCCCATGGGTGGACGATGAGCAGTTCTTC.

This clonotype was recorded a few times. CDR3: CSARGLARRQERAYEQYF. In nucleotides, the CDR3 is TGCAGTGCTAGAGGGTTAGCGAGGAGGCAGGAACGGGCCTACGAGCAGTACTTC. The chain carries TRBV20-1 and TRBJ2-7; possibly TRBD2 for D (5 bases). V was shortened by 1 base and J by 2 bases, with 24 bases between the two germline ends. The CDR3 is 18 amino acids. Germline V gives CDR1 DFQATT, CDR2 SNEGSKA (reference sequence).

This clonotype was observed a few times. The chain carries TRBV7-6 and TRBJ2-2; TRBD2 matches 12 bases. The germline gives CDR1 SGHVS, CDR2 FNYEAQ. The CDR3 is made up of 17 amino acids. The junction had 13 bases not matched to a gene; V was cut back by 5 bases and J by 9 bases. The CDR3 sequence is CASSDSFLAGGPRELFF. The CDR3 DNA is TGTGCCAGCAGCGATTCATTTCTAGCGGGAGGGCCACGGGAGCTGTTTTTT.

In its sample, this clonotype was seen many times. This chain joins TRBV6-5 and TRBJ1-2; a possible D gene is TRBD1 (6 bases). The CDR3 totals 16 residues. Germline V gene lookup returns CDR1 MNHEY and CDR2 SVGAGI. The V and J ends lost 2 bases and 9 bases respectively, with 22 bases between them. DNA for the CDR3: TGTGCCAGCAGTTACCGATCGACACGGACAGCAAGTCGCTACACCTTC. Amino acids: CASSYRSTRTASRYTF.

The sample holds many counts of this clonotype. The rearrangement links TRBV12-3 or TRBV12-4 to TRBJ2-1; D is ambiguous. This CDR3 has 15 residues. The ends were cut back, 6 bases at V and 0 bases at J, with 12 bases in the middle. CDR3 nucleotide sequence: TGTGCCAGCAGAAATAGTAGAAGCTCCTACAATGAGCAGTTCTTC. It translates to CASRNSRSSYNEQFF.

This clonotype appeared a few times. The J gene is TRBJ2-7, the V gene TRBV18; D possibly matches TRBD1 or TRBD2 (7 bases each). Germline loops: CDR1 KGHSH, CDR2 LQKENI. V was trimmed by 0 bases and J by 4 bases, leaving 13 bases between them. The CDR3 covers 15 residues. The CDR3 DNA is TGTGCCAGCTCACCACCGGGAGGGGGCATTTACGAGCAGTACTTC. It yields the protein CASSPPGGGIYEQYF.

Turning to this clonotype: A read error may explain this, as a much larger clone is one base away. This chain connects TRBV12-3 or TRBV12-4 to TRBJ1-5; no clear D gene. The CDR3 is 13 amino acids. The germline V and J ends were trimmed by 7 bases and 7 bases, with 14 bases remaining between them. DNA for the CDR3: TGTGCCAGCATTTGGGAGGGAGTCCAGCCCCAGCATTTT. It encodes CASIWEGVQPQHF.

This clonotype came up a few times. The rearrangement uses TRBV19 and TRBJ1-1, with 10 bases fitting TRBD1. The CDR3 spans 10 residues. V was clipped by 10 bases and J by 11 bases; unmatched bases: 4. In germline, CDR1 is LNHDA, CDR2 SQIVND (reference sequence). The DNA for the CDR3 is TGTGCCATTGGGGGACAGGGGGCTTTCTTT. As protein: CAIGGQGAFF.

The chain has TRBV5-1 and TRBJ2-1, with TRBD1 matching over 9 bases. The length of the CDR3 is 19 residues. CDR1 is SGHRS, CDR2 YFSETQ, per germline. J was trimmed by 3 bases and V by 4 bases; bases with no gene match: 17. The DNA of the CDR3 is TGCGCCAGCAGCGCCCGGGACAGGGTCCCAGGGGGCGTCTACAATGAGCAGTTCTTC. Translating it yields CASSARDRVPGGVYNEQFF.

Concerning this clonotype itself: This sequence may be a read error, since a much larger clone differs from it by one base. The chain employs TRBV6-2 or TRBV6-3 and TRBJ2-2, with a tentative D call TRBD2 (5 bases). The CDR3 runs 16 residues. The V end was cut by 10 bases, the J end by 3 bases, with 21 bases between. The V gene's germline CDR1 is MNHEY and CDR2 SVGEGT. The CDR3 DNA reads TGTGCCACCGGACCCATTAGCGTGAGGTACACCGGGGAGCTGTTTTTT. It is translated as CATGPISVRYTGELFF.

This clonotype has a handful of counts. The V gene is TRBV6-5, the J gene TRBJ2-7; D call uncertain. Germline CDR1 MNHEY, CDR2 SVGAGI. Between the trimmed V and J ends, which lost 10 bases and 7 bases, there was a span of 17 bases. The CDR3 consists of 12 residues. CDR3 sequence reads: CATLRPSGEQYF. The CDR3 region has the DNA TGTGCCACCTTAAGACCCTCCGGAGAGCAGTACTTC.

CDR3: CASSEFRGSNYGYTF. The CDR3 DNA reads TGTGCCAGCAGTGAATTCAGAGGGTCTAACTATGGCTACACCTTC. The genes are TRBV25-1 and TRBJ1-2, with D unclear. The CDR3 is made up of 15 amino acids. Germline V gives CDR1 MGHDK, CDR2 SYGVNS. Trimming stripped 1 base from V and 0 bases from J, with 9 bases between.

V usage is TRBV6-1 and J usage is TRBJ1-1; D is ambiguous. Trimming took off 6 bases at V and 4 bases at J, with 12 bases between the two ends. The CDR3 is made up of 13 amino acids. Germline CDR1 reads MNHNS; CDR2 reads SASEGT. This CDR3 is CASSRKLFTEAFF. CDR3 bases: TGTGCCAGCAGCCGCAAGTTATTCACTGAAGCTTTCTTT.

This clonotype appeared many times. The genes are TRBV7-2 and TRBJ2-7; 9 nucleotides line up with TRBD1. The germline V gene has CDR1 SGHTA and CDR2 FQGNSA. The CDR3 totals 16 residues. V shed 1 base, J shed 3 bases, and the junction held 7 bases outside the gene matches. CDR3 protein: CASSLEGTGLHYEQYF. The CDR3, as DNA: TGTGCCAGCAGCTTAGAAGGGACAGGGCTTCACTACGAGCAGTACTTC.

This clonotype was counted a few times. A junction end diverges from the germline sequence, so it may reflect a read error. The chain carries TRBV7-7 and TRBJ2-2, with unresolved D. The CDR3 totals 14 residues. Per germline, CDR1 SSHAT and CDR2 FNYEAQ (reference sequence). The CDR3 is CASSSAWNTGELFF. In nucleotides, the CDR3 is TGTGCTAGCAGCTCGGCGTGGAACACCGGGGAGCTGTTTTTT.